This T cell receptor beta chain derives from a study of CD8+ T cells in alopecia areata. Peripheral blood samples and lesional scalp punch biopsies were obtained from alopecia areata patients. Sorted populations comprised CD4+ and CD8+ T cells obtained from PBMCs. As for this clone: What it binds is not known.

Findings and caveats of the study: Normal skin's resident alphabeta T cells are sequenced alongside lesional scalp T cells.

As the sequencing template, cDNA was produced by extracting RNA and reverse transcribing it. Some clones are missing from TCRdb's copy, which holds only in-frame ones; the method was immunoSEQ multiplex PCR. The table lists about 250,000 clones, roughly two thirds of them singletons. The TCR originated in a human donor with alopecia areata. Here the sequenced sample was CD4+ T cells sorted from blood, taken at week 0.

CDR3 DNA: TGTGCCAGCAGCAACGGAGGGGAGTCACCCCTCCACTTT. Its translation: CASSNGGESPLHF. This chain joins TRBV7-9 and TRBJ1-6, with D possibly TRBD1 on 5 matching bases. Trimming left V 5 bases short and J 10 bases short, with 12 bases between. The CDR3 runs to 13 residues. Germline CDR1 SEHNR, CDR2 FQNEAQ (reference sequence).